Below, one T cell receptor (beta chain) is given with its context. These data belong to a study of blood T cell repertoires in COVID-19. Study-level background: There were acute and convalescent COVID-19 samples, and they came from the United States, Italy and Spain. The cDNA or gDNA used as material had been derived from T cells, B-cell-depleted T cells, or PBMCs.

Germline V gene data show CDR1 as MNHEY and CDR2 as SVGEGT. The length of the CDR3 is 12 residues. Trimming took off 5 bases at V and 3 bases at J, with 6 bases between the two ends. Original data processing: Amplification from reference gene primers served as the basis for estimated nucleated cell counts. The assay was immunoSEQ multiplex PCR, and TCRdb's table has in-frame clones only and misses some. Clone size and V and J calls were adopted from that table, with D and trimming inferred from the DNA. The sample yields some 64,000 clones, 80% to 85% seen once. A Seattle source enrolled patients during active infection and followed them longitudinally.

The chain has TRBV6-2 or TRBV6-3 and TRBJ2-3; tentative D call: TRBD1 (5 bases). The sample comprised peripheral blood. The receptor comes from a man in his sixties with COVID-19, enrolled during active disease. CDR3 DNA sequence: TGTGCCAGCAGTCGACAGACAGATACGCAGTATTTT. Protein product: CASSRQTDTQYF.